The clone carrying this TCR beta chain was picked up many times. Trimming stripped 6 bases from V and 3 bases from J, with 12 bases between. The CDR3 extends over 15 amino acids. This sample stems from a study of T-cell reconstitution after alpha-beta-depleted transplantation in children. Unique molecular identifiers were incorporated during preparation of the TCRbeta library. In TCRdb, the PCR reads were re-called with MiXCR into one record per CDR3 protein. The sample contains hundreds of thousands of distinct CDR3 sequences, more than 10% of which appear only once. The TCR sequence derives from a human donor who donated a stem cell graft to a child with acute lymphoblastic leukemia. V usage is TRBV12-3 or TRBV12-4 and J usage is TRBJ2-6; D ambiguous. The specimen comprised PBMCs from the stem cell graft donor, sampled from the stem cell graft. CDR3 loop: CASSPGQGGANVLTF. The CDR3 DNA is TGTGCCAGCAGCCCGGGCCAAGGTGGGGCCAACGTCCTGACTTTC.